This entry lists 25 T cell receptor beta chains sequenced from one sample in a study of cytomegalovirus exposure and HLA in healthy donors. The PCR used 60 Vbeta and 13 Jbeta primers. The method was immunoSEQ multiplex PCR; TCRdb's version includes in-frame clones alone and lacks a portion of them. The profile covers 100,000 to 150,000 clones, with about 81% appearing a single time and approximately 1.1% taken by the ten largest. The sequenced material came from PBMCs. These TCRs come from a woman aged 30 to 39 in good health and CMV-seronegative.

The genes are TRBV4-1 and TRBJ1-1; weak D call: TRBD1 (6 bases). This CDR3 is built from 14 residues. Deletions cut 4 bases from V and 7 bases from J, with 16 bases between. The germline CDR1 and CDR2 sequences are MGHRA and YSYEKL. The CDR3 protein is CASSLAGTPYEAFF. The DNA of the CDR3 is TGCGCCAGCAGCCTAGCCGGGACACCCTATGAAGCTTTCTTT.

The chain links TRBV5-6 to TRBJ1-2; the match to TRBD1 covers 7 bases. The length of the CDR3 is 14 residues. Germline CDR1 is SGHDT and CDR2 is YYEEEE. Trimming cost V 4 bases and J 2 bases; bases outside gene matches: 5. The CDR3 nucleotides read TGTGCCAGCAGCCCGGGACAGTCAAACTATGGCTACACCTTC. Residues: CASSPGQSNYGYTF.

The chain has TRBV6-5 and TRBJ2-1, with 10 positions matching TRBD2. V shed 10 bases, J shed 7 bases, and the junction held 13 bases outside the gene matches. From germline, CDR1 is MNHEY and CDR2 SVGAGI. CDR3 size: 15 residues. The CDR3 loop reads CAIRKAGGPSNEQFF. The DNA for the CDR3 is TGTGCCATCAGAAAAGCGGGAGGGCCGAGTAATGAGCAGTTCTTC.

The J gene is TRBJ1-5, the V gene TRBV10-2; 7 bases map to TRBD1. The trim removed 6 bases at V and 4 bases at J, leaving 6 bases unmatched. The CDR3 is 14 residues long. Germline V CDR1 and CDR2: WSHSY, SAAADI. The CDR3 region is CASRATGLNQPQHF. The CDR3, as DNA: TGCGCCAGCAGGGCGACAGGGTTGAATCAGCCCCAGCATTTT.

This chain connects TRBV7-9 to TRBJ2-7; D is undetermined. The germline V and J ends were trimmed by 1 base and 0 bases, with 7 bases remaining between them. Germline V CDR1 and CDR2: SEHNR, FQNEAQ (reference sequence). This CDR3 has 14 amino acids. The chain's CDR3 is CASSLGAVSYEQYF. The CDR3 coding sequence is TGTGCCAGCAGCTTAGGCGCCGTCTCCTACGAGCAGTACTTC.

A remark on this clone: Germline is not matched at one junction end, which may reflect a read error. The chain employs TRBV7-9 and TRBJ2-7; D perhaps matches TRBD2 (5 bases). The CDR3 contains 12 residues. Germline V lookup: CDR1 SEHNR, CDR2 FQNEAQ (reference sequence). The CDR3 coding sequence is TGTTCCAGCAGCTTTAGCGCGTACGAGCAGTACTTC. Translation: CSSSFSAYEQYF.

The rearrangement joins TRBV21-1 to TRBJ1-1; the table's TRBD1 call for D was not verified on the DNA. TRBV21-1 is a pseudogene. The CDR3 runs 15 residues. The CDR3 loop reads CASSPWRTGGEEAFF. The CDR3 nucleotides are TGTGCCAGCAGCCCCTGGCGGACAGGGGGTGAAGAAGCTTTCTTT.

The CDR3 region has the DNA TGTGCCAGCAGCTCAACAGGGGGAGGAAAGACCCAGTACTTC. This translates into CASSSTGGGKTQYF. The chain has TRBV11-2 and TRBJ2-5; 8 bases map to TRBD1. The germline V gene encodes CDR1 SGHAT and CDR2 FQNNGV. Losses at the gene ends were 4 bases for V and 6 bases for J; bases not matched to a gene: 7. This CDR3 comprises 14 residues.

The CDR3: CASSELMNTEAFF. The CDR3 nucleotides are TGTGCCAGCAGCGAACTAATGAACACTGAAGCTTTCTTT. The chain links TRBV2 to TRBJ1-1, with no clear D. This CDR3 contains 13 residues. Deletions cut 6 bases from V and 0 bases from J, with 8 bases between. CDR1 and CDR2 (germline): SNHLY, FYNNEI.

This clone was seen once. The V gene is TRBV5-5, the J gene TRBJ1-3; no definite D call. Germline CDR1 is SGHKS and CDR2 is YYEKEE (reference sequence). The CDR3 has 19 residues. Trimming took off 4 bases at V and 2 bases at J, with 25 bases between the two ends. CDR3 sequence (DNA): TGTGCCAGCAGCGGGGTGGGGAGCCCGCCGGGAAGAGCTGGAAACACCATATATTTT. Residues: CASSGVGSPPGRAGNTIYF.

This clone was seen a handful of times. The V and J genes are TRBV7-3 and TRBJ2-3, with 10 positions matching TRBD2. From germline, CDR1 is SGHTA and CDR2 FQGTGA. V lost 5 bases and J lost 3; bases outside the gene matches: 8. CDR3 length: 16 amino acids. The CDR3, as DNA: TGTGCCAGCAGCACCCATAGCGGGGGGATAACAGATACGCAGTATTTT. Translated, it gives CASSTHSGGITDTQYF.

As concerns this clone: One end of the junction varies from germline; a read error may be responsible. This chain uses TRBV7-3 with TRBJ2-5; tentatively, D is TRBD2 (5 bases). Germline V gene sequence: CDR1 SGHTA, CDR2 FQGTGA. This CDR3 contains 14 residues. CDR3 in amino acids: CASSLNGLQETQYF. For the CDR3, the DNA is TGTGCCAGCAGTTTAAACGGACTTCAAGAGACCCAGTACTTC.

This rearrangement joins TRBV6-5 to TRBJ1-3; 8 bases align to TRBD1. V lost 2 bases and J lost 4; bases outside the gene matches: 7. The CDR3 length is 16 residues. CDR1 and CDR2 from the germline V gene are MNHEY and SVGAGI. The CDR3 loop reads CASSYLGQGKGNTIYF. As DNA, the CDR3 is TGTGCCAGCAGTTACCTTGGACAGGGAAAGGGAAACACCATATATTTT.

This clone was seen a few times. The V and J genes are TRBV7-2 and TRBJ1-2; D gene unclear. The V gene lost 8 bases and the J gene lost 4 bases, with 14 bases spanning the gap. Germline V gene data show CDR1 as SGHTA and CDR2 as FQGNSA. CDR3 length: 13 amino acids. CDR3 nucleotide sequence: TGTGCCAGCGCACTGTCGGGGTCCTATGGCTACACCTTC. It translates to CASALSGSYGYTF.

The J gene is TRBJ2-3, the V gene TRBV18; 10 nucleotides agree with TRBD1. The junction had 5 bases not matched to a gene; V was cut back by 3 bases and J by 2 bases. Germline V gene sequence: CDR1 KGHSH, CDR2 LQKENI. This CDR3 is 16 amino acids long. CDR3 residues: CASSPTGQGPTDTQYF. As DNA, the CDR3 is TGTGCCAGCTCACCGACGGGACAGGGGCCCACAGATACGCAGTATTTT.

The chain's CDR3 is CASSSDSNQETQYF. The DNA of the CDR3 is TGTGCCAGCAGCTCAGACAGCAACCAAGAGACCCAGTACTTC. The rearrangement joins TRBV7-9 to TRBJ2-5, with a tentative D call TRBD1 (5 bases). The CDR3 spans 14 residues. The V gene's germline CDR1 is SEHNR and CDR2 FQNEAQ (reference sequence). V shed 4 bases and J shed 0 bases, with 9 bases lying between them.

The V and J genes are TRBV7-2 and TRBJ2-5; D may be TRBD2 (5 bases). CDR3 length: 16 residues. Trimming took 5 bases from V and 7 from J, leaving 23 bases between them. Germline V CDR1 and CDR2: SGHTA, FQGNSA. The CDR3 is CASSRGKRTSGATQYF. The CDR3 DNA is TGTGCCAGCAGCCGGGGTAAAAGGACGAGCGGAGCGACCCAGTACTTC.

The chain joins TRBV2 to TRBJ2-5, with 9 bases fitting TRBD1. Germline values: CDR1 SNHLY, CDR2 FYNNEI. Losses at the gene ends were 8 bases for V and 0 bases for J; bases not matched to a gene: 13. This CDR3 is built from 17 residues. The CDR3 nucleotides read TGTGCCAGCCGTAGGGGACAGGGAAGCCCGTACCAAGAGACCCAGTACTTC. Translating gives CASRRGQGSPYQETQYF.

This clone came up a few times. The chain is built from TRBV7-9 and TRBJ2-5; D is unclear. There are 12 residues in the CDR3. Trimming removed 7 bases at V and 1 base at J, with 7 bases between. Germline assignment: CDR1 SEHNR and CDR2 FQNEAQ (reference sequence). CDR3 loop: CASNGGQETQYF. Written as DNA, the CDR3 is TGTGCCAGCAACGGTGGCCAAGAGACCCAGTACTTC.

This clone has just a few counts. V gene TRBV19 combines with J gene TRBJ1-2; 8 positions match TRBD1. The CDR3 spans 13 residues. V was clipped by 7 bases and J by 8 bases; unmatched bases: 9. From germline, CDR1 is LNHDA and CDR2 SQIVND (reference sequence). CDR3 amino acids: CASNGQGARGYTF. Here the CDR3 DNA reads TGTGCCAGTAACGGCCAGGGGGCGCGAGGCTACACCTTC.

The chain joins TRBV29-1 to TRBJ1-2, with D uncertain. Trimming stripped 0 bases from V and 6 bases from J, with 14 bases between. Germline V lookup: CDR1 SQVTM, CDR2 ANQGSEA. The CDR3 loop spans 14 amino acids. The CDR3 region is CSVEDPVTVDGYTF. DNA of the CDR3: TGCAGCGTTGAAGATCCTGTGACTGTGGATGGCTACACCTTC.

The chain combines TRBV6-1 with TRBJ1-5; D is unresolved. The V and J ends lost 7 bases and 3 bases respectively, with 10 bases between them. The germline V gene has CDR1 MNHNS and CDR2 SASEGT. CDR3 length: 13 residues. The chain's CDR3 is CASTQVHNQPQHF. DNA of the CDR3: TGTGCCAGCACCCAGGTTCACAATCAGCCCCAGCATTTT.

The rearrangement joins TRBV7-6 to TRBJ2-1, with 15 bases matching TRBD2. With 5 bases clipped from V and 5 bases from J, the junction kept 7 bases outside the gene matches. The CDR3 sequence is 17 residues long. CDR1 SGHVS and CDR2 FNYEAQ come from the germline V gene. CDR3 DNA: TGTGCCAGCAGCCCCGGGACTAGCGGGAGGATAAACAATGAGCAGTTCTTC. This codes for CASSPGTSGRINNEQFF.

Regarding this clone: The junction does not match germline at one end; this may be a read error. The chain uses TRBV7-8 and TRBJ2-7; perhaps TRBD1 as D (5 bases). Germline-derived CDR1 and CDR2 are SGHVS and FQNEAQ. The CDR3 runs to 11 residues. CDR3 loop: CASSPRGEQCF. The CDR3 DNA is TGTGCCAGCAGCCCAAGGGGCGAGCAGTGCTTC. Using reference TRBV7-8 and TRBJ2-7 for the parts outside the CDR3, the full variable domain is GAGVSQSPRYKVAKRGQDVALRCDPISGHVSLFWYQQALGQGPEFLTYFQNEAQLDKSGLPSDRFFAERPEGSVSTLKIQRTQQEDSAVYLCASSPRGEQCFGPGTRLTVT.

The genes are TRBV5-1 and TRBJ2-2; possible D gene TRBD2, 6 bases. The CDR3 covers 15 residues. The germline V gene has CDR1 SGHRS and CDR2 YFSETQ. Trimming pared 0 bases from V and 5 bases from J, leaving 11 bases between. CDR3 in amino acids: CASSLAPGVTGELFF. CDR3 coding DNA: TGCGCCAGCAGCTTGGCCCCGGGGGTTACCGGGGAGCTGTTTTTT.